The 2 T cell receptor beta chains below all came from one sample that was sequenced in a study of cytomegalovirus exposure and HLA in healthy donors. A multiplex PCR was run with 60 Vbeta primers and 13 Jbeta primers. Only in-frame clones appear in the TCRdb table, and some are missing; sequencing was by immunoSEQ multiplex PCR. The profile shows under 200,000 clones, over 70% of them singletons. The sequencing sample was made of PBMCs. These receptors came from a woman between 45 and 65 years old in good health and CMV-seropositive.

The gene calls are TRBV11-3 and TRBJ1-1; D may be TRBD1 (5 bases). The CDR3 runs 12 residues. V was cut by 4 bases and J by 8 bases, with 11 bases left in between. Germline CDR1 reads SGHNT; CDR2 reads YENEEA. The DNA of the CDR3 is TGTGCCAGCAGCTACCGGGACTGGGAAGCTTTCTTT. This translates into CASSYRDWEAFF.

The rearrangement uses TRBV29-1 and TRBJ2-7, with 10 positions matching TRBD1. The V segment lost 4 bases and the J segment 6 bases; nucleotides outside the gene matches: 12. The CDR3 extends over 15 amino acids. Germline V gives CDR1 SQVTM, CDR2 ANQGSEA. In DNA form, the CDR3 reads TGCAGCGTTGGCCCTGCGGCGGGGACAGGGGCCGAGCAGTACTTC. Protein product: CSVGPAAGTGAEQYF.